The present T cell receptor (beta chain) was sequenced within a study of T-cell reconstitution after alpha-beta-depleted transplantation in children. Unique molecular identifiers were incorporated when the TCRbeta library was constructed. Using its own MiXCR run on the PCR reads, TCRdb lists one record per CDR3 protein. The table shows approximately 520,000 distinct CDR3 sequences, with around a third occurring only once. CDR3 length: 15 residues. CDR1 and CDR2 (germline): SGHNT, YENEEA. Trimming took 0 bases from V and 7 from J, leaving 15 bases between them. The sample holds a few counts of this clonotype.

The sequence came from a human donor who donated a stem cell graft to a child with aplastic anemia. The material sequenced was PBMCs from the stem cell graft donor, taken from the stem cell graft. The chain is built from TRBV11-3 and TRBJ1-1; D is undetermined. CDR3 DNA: TGTGCCAGCAGCTTAGATGGTGGTCCCTCGAGTGAAGCTTTCTTT. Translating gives CASSLDGGPSSEAFF.